The rows below give T cell receptor beta chains drawn from one sample of a study of blood T cells in healthy people across ages. TCRdb reanalysed the 5' RACE reads using MiXCR and keeps one entry per CDR3 protein. The sample lists some 780,000 distinct CDR3 sequences; more than 55% were seen once. The sample was blood. The receptors here all came from a man in his forties or fifties in good health. CDR3s include the opening cysteine and the closing phenylalanine or tryptophan. A D gene is named only where the DNA matches it firmly. Not every row has a clone size; where given, it reads once, few, many or a size class.

abundance: NA; d_gene: TRBD1; v_gene: TRBV29-1; j_gene: TRBJ2-5; CDR3nt: TGCAGCGTTGATTCGGCAGGGGGTGTGGGGACCCAGTACTTC; CDR3aa: CSVDSAGGVGTQYF
abundance: few; d_gene: NA; v_gene: TRBV6-4; j_gene: TRBJ2-7; CDR3nt: TGTGCCAGCAGTGACTCGAAAGGGGGCGAGCAGTACTTC; CDR3aa: CASSDSKGGEQYF
abundance: NA; d_gene: NA; v_gene: TRBV5-1; j_gene: TRBJ2-1; CDR3nt: TGCGCCAGCAGCTTGAATACTGGCCACAATGAGCAGTTCTTC; CDR3aa: CASSLNTGHNEQFF
abundance: NA; d_gene: NA; v_gene: TRBV20-1; j_gene: TRBJ1-1; CDR3nt: TGCAGTGCTTTTGGTGGGACTGAAGCTTTCTTT; CDR3aa: CSAFGGTEAFF
abundance: NA; d_gene: NA; v_gene: TRBV7-2; j_gene: TRBJ2-7; CDR3nt: TGTGCCAGCAGCTTAGGTACACTTGGGCAGTACTTC; CDR3aa: CASSLGTLGQYF
abundance: NA; d_gene: TRBD1; v_gene: TRBV7-4; j_gene: TRBJ2-3; CDR3nt: TGTGCCAGCCCCAAAACTGGGGGACAGCGGCCCACGGATACGCAGTATTTT; CDR3aa: CASPKTGGQRPTDTQYF
abundance: NA; d_gene: NA; v_gene: TRBV6-6; j_gene: TRBJ2-5; CDR3nt: TGTGCCAGCAGACAGGTTGGGGGGACCCAGTACTTC; CDR3aa: CASRQVGGTQYF
abundance: few; d_gene: NA; v_gene: TRBV4-1; j_gene: TRBJ2-7; CDR3nt: TGCGCCAGCAGCCCTTACGAGACAGCCTACGAGCAGTACTTC; CDR3aa: CASSPYETAYEQYF
abundance: NA; d_gene: TRBD1; v_gene: TRBV7-2; j_gene: TRBJ2-7; CDR3nt: TGTGCCAGCAGCCAGCAGGGGGTCCCTTACAATGAGCAGTACTTC; CDR3aa: CASSQQGVPYNEQYF
abundance: NA; d_gene: NA; v_gene: TRBV3-1; j_gene: TRBJ2-5; CDR3nt: TGTGCCAGCAGCCCCCTGGGAGGACAGACACAAGAGACCCAGTACTTC; CDR3aa: CASSPLGGQTQETQYF
abundance: NA; d_gene: NA; v_gene: TRBV7-2; j_gene: TRBJ2-1; CDR3nt: TGTGCCAGCAGCCGGGACGTCCGAGGAAATAATGAGCAGTTCTTC; CDR3aa: CASSRDVRGNNEQFF
abundance: NA; d_gene: NA; v_gene: TRBV6-6; j_gene: TRBJ2-5; CDR3nt: TGTGCCAGCGGTTTAGTAGGAGGAGAGACCCAGTACTTC; CDR3aa: CASGLVGGETQYF
abundance: once; d_gene: TRBD1; v_gene: TRBV4-3; j_gene: TRBJ2-1; CDR3nt: TGCGCCAGCAGCCAATGGGGACAGGGTAGATCCTACAATGAGCAGTTCTTC; CDR3aa: CASSQWGQGRSYNEQFF
abundance: NA; d_gene: NA; v_gene: TRBV2; j_gene: TRBJ2-1; CDR3nt: TGTGCCAGCAGTGAGTTAGGGGGGTTAGACAATGAGCAGTTCTTC; CDR3aa: CASSELGGLDNEQFF
abundance: few; d_gene: TRBD2; v_gene: TRBV15; j_gene: TRBJ2-7; CDR3nt: TGTGCCACCAGCAGAGATATCGCTAGCGGGGTCTACGAGCAGTACTTC; CDR3aa: CATSRDIASGVYEQYF
abundance: NA; d_gene: TRBD2; v_gene: TRBV7-6; j_gene: TRBJ2-5; CDR3nt: TGTGCCAGCAGCTTATTGGTAGCGGGAGTAACAGAGACCCAGTACTTC; CDR3aa: CASSLLVAGVTETQYF
abundance: NA; d_gene: NA; v_gene: TRBV5-4; j_gene: TRBJ2-1; CDR3nt: TGTGCCAGCAGCTTCTTCCAAGAGCAGTTCTTC; CDR3aa: CASSFFQEQFF
abundance: NA; d_gene: TRBD1; v_gene: TRBV13; j_gene: TRBJ1-2; CDR3nt: TGTGCCAGCAGCGACGAAACAGGGGCTTATGGCTACACCTTC; CDR3aa: CASSDETGAYGYTF
abundance: NA; d_gene: TRBD1; v_gene: TRBV11-3; j_gene: TRBJ2-1; CDR3nt: TGTGCCAGCAGCCCTTTACCGGGACAGGTCTACAATGAGCAGTTCTTC; CDR3aa: CASSPLPGQVYNEQFF
abundance: NA; d_gene: TRBD1; v_gene: TRBV14; j_gene: TRBJ2-5; CDR3nt: TGTGCCAGCAGCCAGCGGACAGGGGTAATAGAGACCCAGTACTTC; CDR3aa: CASSQRTGVIETQYF
abundance: NA; d_gene: NA; v_gene: TRBV14; j_gene: TRBJ2-7; CDR3nt: TGTGCCAGCAGCCAAGAGGTCCTTGACGAGCAGTACTTC; CDR3aa: CASSQEVLDEQYF
abundance: few; d_gene: NA; v_gene: TRBV27; j_gene: TRBJ2-1; CDR3nt: TGTGCCAGCAACGGCGGACTCCAAGAGCAGTTCTTC; CDR3aa: CASNGGLQEQFF
abundance: NA; d_gene: TRBD1; v_gene: TRBV28; j_gene: TRBJ2-3; CDR3nt: TGTGCCAGCAGTCGTCAGGGGGCGTTCACAGATACGCAGTATTTT; CDR3aa: CASSRQGAFTDTQYF
abundance: NA; d_gene: TRBD2; v_gene: TRBV4-1; j_gene: TRBJ2-5; CDR3nt: TGCGCCAGCAGCCTAGGACTAGCGTTCTATGAGACCCAGTACTTC; CDR3aa: CASSLGLAFYETQYF
abundance: few; d_gene: NA; v_gene: TRBV29-1; j_gene: TRBJ2-1; CDR3nt: TGCAGCCAGGCACATTTTCGGGGCGAGTACAATGAGCAGTTCTTC; CDR3aa: CSQAHFRGEYNEQFF
abundance: NA; d_gene: NA; v_gene: TRBV10-3; j_gene: TRBJ2-1; CDR3nt: TGTGCCATCAGTGAGTCCCGGGGTGACAATGAGCAGTTCTTC; CDR3aa: CAISESRGDNEQFF
abundance: NA; d_gene: TRBD1; v_gene: TRBV20-1; j_gene: TRBJ2-5; CDR3nt: TGCAGTGCCCGAACCGCCGGGACAGGAGTTCAAGAGACCCAGTACTTC; CDR3aa: CSARTAGTGVQETQYF
abundance: once; d_gene: TRBD2; v_gene: TRBV12-3/TRBV12-4; j_gene: TRBJ2-1; CDR3nt: TGTGCCATCACAAAACCGGGACTAGCTATTTATGAGCAGTTCTTC; CDR3aa: CAITKPGLAIYEQFF
abundance: NA; d_gene: TRBD2; v_gene: TRBV28; j_gene: TRBJ2-3; CDR3nt: TGTGCCAGCAGCCCCTCTAGCGGTCCTAGCACAGATACGCAGTATTTT; CDR3aa: CASSPSSGPSTDTQYF
abundance: few; d_gene: NA; v_gene: TRBV5-6; j_gene: TRBJ2-7; CDR3nt: TGTGCCAGCAGCTCCGTAGGGGCTTACGAGCAGTACTTC; CDR3aa: CASSSVGAYEQYF
abundance: NA; d_gene: NA; v_gene: TRBV7-2; j_gene: TRBJ2-1; CDR3nt: TGTACCAGCAGCCGCTCCCAGGACCGCAAGCAGTTCTTC; CDR3aa: CTSSRSQDRKQFF
abundance: NA; d_gene: NA; v_gene: TRBV20-1; j_gene: TRBJ2-5; CDR3nt: TGCAGTGCTAGGACTAGACAGTACCAAGAGACCCAGTACTTC; CDR3aa: CSARTRQYQETQYF
abundance: NA; d_gene: TRBD1; v_gene: TRBV29-1; j_gene: TRBJ2-7; CDR3nt: TGCAGCGTTCTCTCCGACAGGGCATACGAGCAGTACTTC; CDR3aa: CSVLSDRAYEQYF
abundance: NA; d_gene: TRBD2; v_gene: TRBV28; j_gene: TRBJ2-7; CDR3nt: TGTGCCAGCAGCACCCGACTAGCGGGAGGTCTCTCCTACGAGCAGTACTTC; CDR3aa: CASSTRLAGGLSYEQYF
abundance: NA; d_gene: TRBD1; v_gene: TRBV19; j_gene: TRBJ2-3; CDR3nt: TGTGCCAGTAGTATCGGGGGGACAGGGGTTGATACGCAGTATTTT; CDR3aa: CASSIGGTGVDTQYF
abundance: NA; d_gene: NA; v_gene: TRBV7-2; j_gene: TRBJ2-5; CDR3nt: TGTGCTAGCAGCGCAGGGGCTTTTTCTAAATTAGAGACCCAGTACTTC; CDR3aa: CASSAGAFSKLETQYF
abundance: NA; d_gene: NA; v_gene: TRBV9; j_gene: TRBJ2-1; CDR3nt: TGTGCCAGCAGCGTAGAAACAGGAACTAGGAGCGTCTACAATGAGCAGTTCTTC; CDR3aa: CASSVETGTRSVYNEQFF
abundance: NA; d_gene: NA; v_gene: TRBV29-1; j_gene: TRBJ2-7; CDR3nt: TGCAGCGTTGAACTACAGGGCGCCTACGAGCAGTACTTC; CDR3aa: CSVELQGAYEQYF
abundance: NA; d_gene: TRBD1; v_gene: TRBV5-1; j_gene: TRBJ2-1; CDR3nt: TGCGCCAGCAGCTTGGATCCAGGGGGTTCGGGTGAGCAGTTCTTC; CDR3aa: CASSLDPGGSGEQFF
abundance: few; d_gene: TRBD1; v_gene: TRBV27; j_gene: TRBJ2-7; CDR3nt: TGTGCCAGCAGAGGGACAGGCCCCCGCGAGCAGTACTTC; CDR3aa: CASRGTGPREQYF
abundance: NA; d_gene: NA; v_gene: TRBV15; j_gene: TRBJ2-5; CDR3nt: TGTGTCACCCAGGAGAGGATGGGGAATGAGCAGTACTTC; CDR3aa: CVTQERMGNEQYF
abundance: few; d_gene: NA; v_gene: TRBV6-2/TRBV6-3; j_gene: TRBJ2-6; CDR3nt: TGTGCCAGCCATACCTCCGAAAGGGGCTGGGCCAACGTCCTGACTTTC; CDR3aa: CASHTSERGWANVLTF
abundance: NA; d_gene: NA; v_gene: TRBV4-3; j_gene: TRBJ2-7; CDR3nt: TGCGCCAGCAGCCAAGTCGCAGGGCCAGTTTCCTACGAGCAGTACTTC; CDR3aa: CASSQVAGPVSYEQYF